This is a list of T cell receptor beta chains from one sample in a study of sequential checkpoint blockade in melanoma. Repertoires were generated with immunoSEQ multiplex PCR, while TCRdb's copy carries only in-frame clones and drops some. This sample has some 32,000 clones, with approximately 82% found just once. The sequences come from CD8+ T cells sorted from blood (inferred from file names), collected from a patient given nivolumab and ipilimumab in sequence. The receptors here all came from a human donor with melanoma. The CDR3 runs from the conserved cysteine through the conserved F or W. The D gene is left open where the match is weak. Size is omitted from some rows. Given values are once, few, many or a class for expanded clones.

TRBV27	14	.	TRBJ1-1	TRBD1	CASSLRTGVTEAFF	TGTGCCAGCAGTCTCAGGACAGGGGTGACTGAAGCTTTCTTT
TRBV9	15	.	TRBJ2-1	TRBD2	CASSSLAGAYNEQFF	TGTGCCAGCAGCTCGCTAGCGGGAGCGTACAATGAGCAGTTCTTC
TRBV4-1	14	.	TRBJ2-7	.	CASSQSYSPYEQYF	TGCGCCAGCAGCCAATCATACTCCCCCTACGAGCAGTACTTC
TRBV13	14	.	TRBJ2-7	.	CASSAHRDTELQYF	TGTGCCAGCAGCGCACACCGGGACACCGAGCTGCAGTACTTC
TRBV13	16	once	TRBJ2-7	TRBD1	CASSLSRDRDPYEQYF	TGTGCCAGCAGCTTAAGCCGGGACAGGGACCCCTACGAGCAGTACTTC
TRBV27	14	once	TRBJ2-3	TRBD2	CASSFGLATNTQYF	TGTGCCAGCAGTTTCGGACTAGCGACGAATACGCAGTATTTT
TRBV28	15	few	TRBJ1-1	TRBD1	CASSLRTGWHTEAFF	TGTGCCAGCAGTTTACGGACAGGGTGGCACACTGAAGCTTTCTTT
TRBV27	13	few	TRBJ1-2	.	CASSLSSGSGYTF	TGTGCCAGCAGTTTATCATCAGGGTCTGGCTACACCTTC
TRBV28	16	once	TRBJ2-1	TRBD2	CASSSPHSGEYNEQFF	TGTGCCAGCAGTTCCCCCCATAGCGGGGAGTACAATGAGCAGTTCTTC
TRBV7-9	13	once	TRBJ1-4	.	CASSRTVEEKLFF	TGTGCCAGCAGCAGGACAGTGGAAGAAAAACTGTTTTTT
TRBV10-2	13	.	TRBJ2-1	.	CASLLAPGNEQFF	TGCGCCAGCCTGTTAGCCCCCGGCAATGAGCAGTTCTTC
TRBV2	16	.	TRBJ2-3	TRBD1	CASSPTTGTKADTQYF	TGTGCCAGCAGCCCCACGACAGGGACCAAGGCAGATACGCAGTATTTT
TRBV27	14	once	TRBJ2-3	.	CASSSRGEGDTQYF	TGTGCCAGCAGTTCGAGGGGGGAGGGAGATACGCAGTATTTT
TRBV6-1	14	.	TRBJ1-5	TRBD1	CASRGTGGNQPQHF	TGTGCCAGCAGAGGGACAGGGGGCAATCAGCCCCAGCATTTT
TRBV7-8	12	.	TRBJ1-1	.	CASSFLDREAFF	TGTGCCAGCAGCTTCTTAGACAGGGAAGCTTTCTTT
TRBV28	12	.	TRBJ2-7	.	CASSLPFFEQYF	TGTGCCAGCAGCCTACCGTTTTTCGAGCAGTACTTC
TRBV19	15	.	TRBJ2-7	TRBD2	CASSTPGGLGYEQYF	TGTGCCAGTAGTACGCCGGGGGGGCTGGGCTACGAGCAGTACTTC
TRBV28	16	.	TRBJ1-5	.	CASSPYRGITNQPQHF	TGTGCCAGCAGCCCTTATAGGGGGATTACGAATCAGCCCCAGCATTTT
TRBV19	14	few	TRBJ1-5	.	CASSIDRELEPQHF	TGTGCCAGTAGTATAGACAGGGAATTGGAGCCCCAGCATTTT
TRBV19	12	few	TRBJ1-5	.	CASTDSDQPQHF	TGTGCCAGTACCGACTCAGATCAGCCCCAGCATTTT
TRBV6-1	14	once	TRBJ2-7	.	CASSEIGNAYEQYF	TGTGCCAGCAGTGAAATCGGGAATGCTTACGAGCAGTACTTC
TRBV27	15	once	TRBJ2-7	TRBD1	CASSLLGQGVYEQYF	TGTGCCAGCAGTTTATTGGGACAGGGTGTCTACGAGCAGTACTTC
TRBV5-1	17	.	TRBJ2-7	TRBD1	CASSSTRTGTVTYEQYF	TGCGCCAGCAGCTCGACCCGGACAGGGACAGTCACCTACGAGCAGTACTTC
TRBV5-1	13	.	TRBJ2-7	.	CASSWGLHYEQYF	TGCGCCAGTAGCTGGGGACTGCACTACGAGCAGTACTTC
TRBV9	16	.	TRBJ2-2	TRBD2	CASSVVAGVNTGELFF	TGTGCCAGCAGCGTAGTAGCGGGGGTGAACACCGGGGAGCTGTTTTTT
TRBV9	16	.	TRBJ2-7	TRBD2	CASSVGGTESSYEQYF	TGTGCCAGCAGCGTGGGGGGGACCGAGAGCTCCTACGAGCAGTACTTC
TRBV28	14	.	TRBJ2-7	TRBD1	CASSPAGGSYEQYF	TGTGCCAGCAGTCCGGCAGGGGGCTCCTACGAGCAGTACTTC
TRBV7-2	15	.	TRBJ1-2	.	CASSLNAGLLYGYTF	TGTGCCAGCAGCCTCAATGCAGGTCTGCTCTATGGCTACACCTTC
TRBV5-8	14	few	TRBJ2-7	.	CASSLGDTSYEQYF	TGTGCCAGCAGCTTGGGAGACACCTCCTACGAGCAGTACTTC
TRBV4-1	15	.	TRBJ2-5	TRBD1	CASSLRDRPQETQYF	TGCGCCAGCAGCTTAAGGGACAGGCCCCAAGAGACCCAGTACTTC
TRBV4-1	16	.	TRBJ2-3	TRBD2	CASSQYERGGRDTQYF	TGCGCCAGCAGCCAATACGAGCGGGGGGGCCGAGATACGCAGTATTTT
TRBV27	13	once	TRBJ2-1	TRBD2	CASYGGWGNEQFF	TGTGCCAGTTACGGGGGGTGGGGCAATGAGCAGTTCTTC
TRBV4-3	15	.	TRBJ2-7	.	CASSQDRDFSYEQYF	TGCGCCAGCAGCCAAGACCGGGACTTCTCCTACGAGCAGTACTTC